Described below is a single TCR beta chain sequence and its context. Its antigen is not identified. In the source study's methods: With immunoSEQ giving junction-only sequences and no quality scores, filtering differed. Assay: immunoSEQ multiplex PCR; the TCRdb copy retains only in-frame clones and omits some. For V, J and clone size, that table is used; D and trimming come from the DNA. The table lists around 1.9 million clones, 93% of them singletons. This entry belongs to a study of shared clonotypes between healthy human individuals. Whole-study findings and limits: Naive CD4 clonotype sharing across several donors was roughly 5%.

CD45RO-negative cells were positively selected for CCR7, leaving out terminally differentiated effector memory CD45RA+ cells. Each sample came from a Caucasian adult donor living in Nashville, Tennessee. The CDR3 loop spans 15 amino acids. V lost 4 bases to trimming and J lost 8 bases, with 19 bases between them. Germline loops: CDR1 LGHNA, CDR2 YSLEER. The rearrangement links TRBV4-3 to TRBJ2-3; D might be TRBD2 (6 bases). Sequencing was performed on naive CD8+ T cells from PBMCs. The TCR sequence derives from a man aged 18 to 30 in good health. Some clones in this sample may be carry-over from other donors' samples. The CDR3 region has the DNA TGCGCCAGCAGCCCCGGAACTACGGGAGTGGGTACGCAGTATTTT. It specifies CASSPGTTGVGTQYF.